This T cell receptor (beta chain) originates from a study of CD8 T cells in ankylosing spondylitis. TCRdb re-called the 5' RACE reads with MiXCR, one entry per CDR3 protein. The sample gives 100,000 to 150,000 distinct CDR3 sequences, roughly an eighth of which show up once; 2.5% to 3.5% is in the top ten. This clonotype has only a few counts. The TCR sequence derives from a female donor with ankylosing spondylitis or in good health (not recorded which). Sequenced sample: blood, either unsorted or a sorted T cell fraction (not recorded which).

This chain's CDR3 is CSVKPGDLNTEAFF. DNA of the CDR3: TGCAGCGTTAAGCCAGGGGATTTGAACACTGAAGCTTTCTTT. The chain carries TRBV29-1 and TRBJ1-1, with D perhaps matching TRBD1 (6 bases). CDR3 length equals 14 residues. V was pared by 5 bases and J by 0 bases, with 13 bases between. The V gene's germline CDR1 is SQVTM and CDR2 ANQGSEA. The full variable domain, in which reference TRBV29-1 and TRBJ1-1 provide the parts outside the CDR3, is SAVISQKPSRDICQRGTSLTIQCQVDSQVTMMFWYRQQPGQSLTLIATANQGSEATYESGFVIDKFPISRPNLTFSTLTVSNMSPEDSSIYLCSVKPGDLNTEAFFGQGTRLTVV.